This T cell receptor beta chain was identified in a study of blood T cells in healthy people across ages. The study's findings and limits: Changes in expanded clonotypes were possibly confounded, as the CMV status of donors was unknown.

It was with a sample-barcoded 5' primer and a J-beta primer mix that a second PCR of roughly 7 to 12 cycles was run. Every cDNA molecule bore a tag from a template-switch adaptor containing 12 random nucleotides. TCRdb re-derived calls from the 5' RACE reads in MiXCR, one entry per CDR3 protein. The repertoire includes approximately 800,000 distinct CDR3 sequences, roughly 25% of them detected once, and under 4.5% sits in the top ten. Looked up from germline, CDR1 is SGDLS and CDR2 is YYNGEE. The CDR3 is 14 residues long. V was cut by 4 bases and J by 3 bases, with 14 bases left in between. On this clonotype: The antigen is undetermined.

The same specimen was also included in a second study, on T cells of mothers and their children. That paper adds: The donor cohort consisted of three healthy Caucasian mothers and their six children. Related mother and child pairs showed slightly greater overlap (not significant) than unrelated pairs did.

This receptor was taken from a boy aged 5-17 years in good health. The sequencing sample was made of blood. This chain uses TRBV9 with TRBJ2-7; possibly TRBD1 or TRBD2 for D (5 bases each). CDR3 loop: CASSPAGTLYEQYF. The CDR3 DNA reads TGTGCCAGCAGCCCAGCCGGGACCCTCTACGAGCAGTACTTC.